A selection of T cell receptor beta chains follows, all from one sample in a study of cytomegalovirus exposure and HLA in healthy donors. Libraries were prepared by immunoSEQ multiplex PCR; TCRdb keeps only in-frame clonotypes and omits some of them. The sample carries about 140,000 clones, about 80% recorded once. Sequencing was carried out using PBMCs. These receptors all stem from a man aged 30-40 years in good health and CMV-seropositive. CDR3s include the opening cysteine and the closing phenylalanine or tryptophan. Fields, in order: CDR3 protein, D gene, V gene. D genes are given only for firm matches.

cdr3_aa: CASSIGSGAFYEQYF
d_call: TRBD2
v_call: TRBV19

cdr3_aa: CASTTDRRYGYTF
d_call: TRBD1
v_call: TRBV6-6

cdr3_aa: CASSEQGEDQPQHF
d_call: .
v_call: TRBV6-1

cdr3_aa: CASSPGQGTDTQYF
d_call: TRBD1
v_call: TRBV19

cdr3_aa: CASSLDGRDGRETQYF
d_call: TRBD2
v_call: TRBV7-6

cdr3_aa: CASSRQGDTEAFF
d_call: TRBD1
v_call: TRBV18

cdr3_aa: CASSPLGTGMGEQYF
d_call: TRBD1
v_call: TRBV5-1

cdr3_aa: CASSLGQGPETQYF
d_call: .
v_call: TRBV28

cdr3_aa: CASSVTGGTHEQYF
d_call: TRBD1
v_call: TRBV9

cdr3_aa: CASSTFYEQYF
d_call: .
v_call: TRBV28

cdr3_aa: CAISETDSNQPQHF
d_call: .
v_call: TRBV10-3

cdr3_aa: CASSPPGQGFGYEQYF
d_call: TRBD1
v_call: TRBV18

cdr3_aa: CASSLPTRQSGTEAFF
d_call: .
v_call: TRBV7-9

cdr3_aa: CAWSVGDRPYEQYF
d_call: TRBD1
v_call: TRBV30

cdr3_aa: CASGPGQGAYNEQFF
d_call: TRBD1
v_call: TRBV27

cdr3_aa: CASSTDITADTQYF
d_call: .
v_call: TRBV5-1

cdr3_aa: CASSLDRGVTPLHF
d_call: TRBD1
v_call: TRBV18

cdr3_aa: CASSQVDLVSYNEQFF
d_call: .
v_call: TRBV4-1

cdr3_aa: CASSVPTGGSSNQPQHF
d_call: .
v_call: TRBV2

cdr3_aa: CASSPNGVQETQYF
d_call: .
v_call: TRBV18

cdr3_aa: CASSLTRASGSNYEQYF
d_call: TRBD2
v_call: TRBV11-3

cdr3_aa: CASSLNTGGSVQETQYF
d_call: TRBD2
v_call: TRBV18

cdr3_aa: CASSPTSGSINEQFF
d_call: TRBD2
v_call: TRBV7-2

cdr3_aa: CASNMSAGGYEQYF
d_call: .
v_call: TRBV27

cdr3_aa: CASSTGGGQPQHF
d_call: TRBD1
v_call: TRBV2

cdr3_aa: CASSSRGTANTEAFF
d_call: TRBD1
v_call: TRBV27

cdr3_aa: CASSREEETQYF
d_call: .
v_call: TRBV7-2

cdr3_aa: CASSLTPGADTQYF
d_call: .
v_call: TRBV28

cdr3_aa: CASSPDPQGGELFF
d_call: .
v_call: TRBV7-6

cdr3_aa: CASRADRGEGYTF
d_call: TRBD1
v_call: TRBV6-5

cdr3_aa: CSVETGSNTDTQYF
d_call: .
v_call: TRBV29-1

cdr3_aa: CASSFTGGTEAFF
d_call: TRBD1
v_call: TRBV27

cdr3_aa: CASSPWGGSSYEQYF
d_call: .
v_call: TRBV7-6

cdr3_aa: CASSAEGDAKNIQYF
d_call: .
v_call: TRBV9

cdr3_aa: CASSSIQGQLDIQYF
d_call: .
v_call: TRBV18

cdr3_aa: CASSEGLANALSTDTQYF
d_call: TRBD2
v_call: TRBV5-8

cdr3_aa: CASSPPGLATYEQYF
d_call: TRBD2
v_call: TRBV7-9

cdr3_aa: CASSGLLSYGYTF
d_call: .
v_call: TRBV2

cdr3_aa: CASNGGHEQYF
d_call: .
v_call: TRBV6-5

cdr3_aa: CASSAQPLPMGTDTQYF
d_call: .
v_call: TRBV6-4